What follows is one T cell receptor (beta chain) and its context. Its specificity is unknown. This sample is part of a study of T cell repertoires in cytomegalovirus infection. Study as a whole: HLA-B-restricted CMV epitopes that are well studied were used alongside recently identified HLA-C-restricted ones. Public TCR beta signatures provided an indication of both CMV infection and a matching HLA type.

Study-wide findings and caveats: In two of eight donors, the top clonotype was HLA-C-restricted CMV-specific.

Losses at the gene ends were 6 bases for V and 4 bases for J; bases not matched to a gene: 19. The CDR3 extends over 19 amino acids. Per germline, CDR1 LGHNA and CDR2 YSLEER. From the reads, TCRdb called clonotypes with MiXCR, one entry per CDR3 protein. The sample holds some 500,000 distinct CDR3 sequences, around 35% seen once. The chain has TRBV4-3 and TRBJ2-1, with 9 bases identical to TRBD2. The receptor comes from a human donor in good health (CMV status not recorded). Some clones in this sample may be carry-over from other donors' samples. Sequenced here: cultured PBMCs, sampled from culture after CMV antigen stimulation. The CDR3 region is CASRSPGTSWGGVYNEQFF. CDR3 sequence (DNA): TGCGCCAGCAGATCCCCCGGGACTAGCTGGGGCGGGGTATACAATGAGCAGTTCTTC.